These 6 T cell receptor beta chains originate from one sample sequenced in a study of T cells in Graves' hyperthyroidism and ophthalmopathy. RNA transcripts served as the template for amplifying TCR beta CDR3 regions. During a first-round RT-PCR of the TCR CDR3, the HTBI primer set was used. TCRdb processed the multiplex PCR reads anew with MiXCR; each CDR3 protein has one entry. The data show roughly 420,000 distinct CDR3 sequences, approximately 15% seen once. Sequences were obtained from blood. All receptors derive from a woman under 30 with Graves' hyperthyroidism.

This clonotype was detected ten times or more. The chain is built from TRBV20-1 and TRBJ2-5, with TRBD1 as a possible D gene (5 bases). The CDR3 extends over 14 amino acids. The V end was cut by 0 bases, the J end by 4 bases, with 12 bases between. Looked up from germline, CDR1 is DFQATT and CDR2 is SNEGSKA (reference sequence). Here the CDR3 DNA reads TGCAGTGCTAGAGAGAAGGGGAAGGGAGAGACCCAGTACTTC. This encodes CSAREKGKGETQYF.

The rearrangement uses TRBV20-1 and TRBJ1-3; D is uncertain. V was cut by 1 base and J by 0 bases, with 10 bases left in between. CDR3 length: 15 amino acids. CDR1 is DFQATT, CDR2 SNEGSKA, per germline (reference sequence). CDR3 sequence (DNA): TGCAGTGCTAGAGGAGGACGGTACTCTGGAAACACCATATATTTT. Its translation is CSARGGRYSGNTIYF.

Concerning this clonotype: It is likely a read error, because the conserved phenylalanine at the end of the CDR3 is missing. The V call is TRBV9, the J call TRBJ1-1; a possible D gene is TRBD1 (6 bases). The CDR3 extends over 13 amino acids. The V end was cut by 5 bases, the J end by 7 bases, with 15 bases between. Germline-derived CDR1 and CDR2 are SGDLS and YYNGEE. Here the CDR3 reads CASSPGTSSEAFL. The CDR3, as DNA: TGTGCCAGCAGTCCTGGGACATCCAGTGAAGCTTTCCTT.

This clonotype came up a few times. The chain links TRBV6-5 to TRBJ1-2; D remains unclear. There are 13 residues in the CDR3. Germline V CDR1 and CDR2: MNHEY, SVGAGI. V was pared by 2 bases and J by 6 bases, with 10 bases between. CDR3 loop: CASSYGETNGYTF. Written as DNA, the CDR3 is TGTGCCAGCAGTTACGGGGAGACTAATGGCTACACCTTC.

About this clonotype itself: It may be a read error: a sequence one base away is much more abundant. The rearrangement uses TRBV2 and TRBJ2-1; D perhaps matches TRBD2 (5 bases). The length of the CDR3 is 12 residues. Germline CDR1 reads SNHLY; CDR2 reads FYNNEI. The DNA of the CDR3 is TGTGCTACGGGAAACTCCTACAATGAGCAGTCCTTC. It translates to CATGNSYNEQSF.

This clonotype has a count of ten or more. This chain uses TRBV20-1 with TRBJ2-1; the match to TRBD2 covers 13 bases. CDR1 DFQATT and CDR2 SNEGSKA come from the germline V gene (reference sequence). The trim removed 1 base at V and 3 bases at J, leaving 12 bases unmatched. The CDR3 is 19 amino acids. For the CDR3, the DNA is TGCAGTGCTAGAGCGAGAGGGACTAGCGGGAAGATAATCTACAATGAGCAGTTCTTC. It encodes CSARARGTSGKIIYNEQFF.